These 30 T cell receptor beta chains originate from one sample sequenced in a study of blood T cell repertoires in COVID-19. The protocol was immunoSEQ multiplex PCR, while the TCRdb copy is restricted to in-frame clones and leaves out a portion. The data contain 200,000 to 250,000 clones, around 90% of them singletons. The sequencing sample was made of PBMCs or T cells enriched from blood (not recorded which). The receptors derive from a woman between 50 and 59 years old with acute COVID-19.

CDR3 sequence reads: CASTHPGGQETQYF. CDR3 DNA sequence: TGCGCCAGCACCCACCCCGGGGGGCAAGAGACCCAGTACTTC. The genes are TRBV5-1 and TRBJ2-5, with 7 bases matching TRBD2. This CDR3 has 14 residues. J gave up 2 bases and V 6 bases, and 7 bases lay outside the gene matches. Germline V CDR1 and CDR2: SGHRS, YFSETQ.

This clone has only one observation. The chain uses TRBV19 and TRBJ1-4; maybe TRBD1 (6 bases). Trimming shortened V by 6 bases and J by 4 bases, and 15 bases separated the two germline ends. This CDR3 is built from 15 residues. Germline-derived CDR1 and CDR2 are LNHDA and SQIVND (reference sequence). CDR3 protein: CASRSPGDGNEKLFF. The DNA for the CDR3 is TGTGCCAGTAGGTCGCCAGGGGACGGTAATGAAAAACTGTTTTTT.

The CDR3 region has the DNA TGTGCCACCGGAACAGGGGGCGCCTTCACAGATACGCAGTATTTT. Translating it yields CATGTGGAFTDTQYF. The chain combines TRBV24-1 with TRBJ2-3; 9 positions agree with TRBD1. Germline CDR1 reads KGHDR; CDR2 reads SFDVKD. V was clipped by 9 bases and J by 2 bases; unmatched bases: 8. The CDR3 runs 15 residues.

CDR3: CAISLTGVNGYTF. The CDR3 DNA is TGTGCCATCAGTCTGACAGGGGTTAATGGCTACACCTTC. The rearrangement joins TRBV10-3 to TRBJ1-2; 8 nucleotides line up with TRBD1. V shed 5 bases and J 6 bases; nucleotides not matched to a gene: 5. This CDR3 comprises 13 residues. In germline, CDR1 is ENHRY, CDR2 SYGVKD.

The genes are TRBV5-6 and TRBJ1-2; 8 bases fit TRBD1. Germline CDR1 and CDR2: SGHDT and YYEEEE. The junction had 10 bases not matched to a gene; V was cut back by 3 bases and J by 6 bases. This CDR3 has 15 amino acids. DNA for the CDR3: TGTGCCAGCAGCTCCGCCCCCGCAGGGGGCAATGGCTACACCTTC. Amino acid sequence: CASSSAPAGGNGYTF.

V and J are TRBV11-2 and TRBJ1-4, with no clear D. The CDR3 is made up of 16 amino acids. The germline V and J ends were trimmed by 8 bases and 8 bases, with 24 bases remaining between them. Per germline, CDR1 SGHAT and CDR2 FQNNGV. The CDR3 nucleotides read TGTGCCAGCGCCCCCGATATGGGAGGCGAAGTAGAAAAACTGTTTTTT. Its protein product is CASAPDMGGEVEKLFF.

This chain links TRBV6-5 with TRBJ1-1; TRBD1 matches at 7 bases. V shed 0 bases and J 5 bases; nucleotides not matched to a gene: 0. The CDR3 runs 13 residues. Looked up from germline, CDR1 is MNHEY and CDR2 is SVGAGI. Written as DNA, the CDR3 is TGTGCCAGCAGTTACTCGGGACAGACTGAAGCTTTCTTT. This sequence encodes CASSYSGQTEAFF.

V usage is TRBV30 and J usage is TRBJ2-3, with 7 positions matching TRBD2. The CDR3 sequence is 14 residues long. Germline V gene lookup returns CDR1 GTSNPN and CDR2 SVGIG (reference sequence). After removal of 7 bases from V and 0 bases from J, the junction contained 7 bases not matched to a gene. The CDR3 loop reads CAFRYSGSTDTQYF. The CDR3 DNA reads TGTGCCTTCAGATATAGCGGGAGCACAGATACGCAGTATTTT.

With regard to this clone: At the DNA level, this CDR3 is encoded by other sequences in the same sample as well. CDR3 in amino acids: CASSPGGSTDTQYF. The CDR3 bases are TGTGCCAGCAGTCCAGGGGGGAGCACAGATACGCAGTATTTT. The V and J genes are TRBV28 and TRBJ2-3; possible D gene TRBD1, 7 bases. Trimming removed 5 bases at V and 0 bases at J, with 9 bases between. This CDR3 is built from 14 residues. The germline CDR1 and CDR2 sequences are MDHEN and SYDVKM.

This chain connects TRBV3-1 (or the pseudogene TRBV3-2) to TRBJ1-1, with D perhaps matching TRBD1 (6 bases). Germline loops: CDR1 LGHDT, CDR2 YNNKEL (reference sequence). Trimming stripped 3 bases from V and 4 bases from J, with 12 bases between. CDR3 length: 14 residues. The CDR3 loop is CASSQILGGTEAFF. The CDR3 region has the DNA TGTGCCAGCAGCCAGATCTTAGGGGGCACTGAAGCTTTCTTT.

V usage is TRBV19 and J usage is TRBJ1-5; D not certain. This CDR3 is built from 15 residues. In germline, CDR1 is LNHDA, CDR2 SQIVND (reference sequence). With 7 bases removed from V and 2 bases from J, the gap between germline ends came to 15 bases. DNA of the CDR3: TGTGCCAGTAAAACCGGCCTTGAGGGCAATCAGCCCCAGCATTTT. As protein: CASKTGLEGNQPQHF.

The chain uses TRBV9 and TRBJ2-3, with 11 bases matching TRBD2. V shed 0 bases, J shed 6 bases, and the junction held 9 bases outside the gene matches. Germline lookup yields CDR1 SGDLS and CDR2 YYNGEE. CDR3 size: 17 residues. The DNA for the CDR3 is TGTGCCAGCAGCGTAGCAGGTAGCGGGAGGGGTCTGGATACGCAGTATTTT. This translates into CASSVAGSGRGLDTQYF.

This clone has just one count. The V call is TRBV6-5, the J call TRBJ1-6, with D hard to call. The germline V gene encodes CDR1 MNHEY and CDR2 SVGAGI. The CDR3 is made up of 15 amino acids. V was trimmed by 5 bases and J by 7 bases, leaving 15 bases between them. DNA for the CDR3: TGTGCCAGCAGTACAACGGACTCACGCAATTCACCCCTCCACTTT. Residues: CASSTTDSRNSPLHF.

The rearrangement joins TRBV5-6 to TRBJ2-1; D is perhaps TRBD2 (6 bases). Germline CDR1 and CDR2: SGHDT and YYEEEE. The CDR3 totals 17 residues. V gave up 2 bases and J gave up 5 bases, with 20 bases separating them. Here the CDR3 DNA reads TGTGCCAGCAGCTTTTGGGTTGGCGGGACTCGGCACAATGAGCAGTTCTTC. It translates to CASSFWVGGTRHNEQFF.

V and J are TRBV14 and TRBJ2-4; D is unclear. The CDR3 covers 13 residues. Germline values: CDR1 SGHDN, CDR2 FVKESK. The V gene lost 1 base and the J gene lost 8 bases, with 9 bases spanning the gap. CDR3 DNA sequence: TGTGCCAGCAGCCAAGTTAGAGGTTACATTCAGTACTTC. Amino acids: CASSQVRGYIQYF.

For the CDR3, the DNA is TGTGCCAGCAGCTTGGTAAACAGGGGGCCCCCTCCTAACATTCAGTACTTC. Protein: CASSLVNRGPPPNIQYF. This rearrangement joins TRBV5-6 to TRBJ2-4, with TRBD1 matching over 9 bases. CDR3 length: 17 amino acids. Per germline, CDR1 SGHDT and CDR2 YYEEEE. The J segment lost 7 bases and the V segment lost 0 bases, leaving 11 bases of the junction unmatched.

V gene TRBV30 combines with J gene TRBJ2-7, with D perhaps TRBD2 (5 bases). The germline CDR1 and CDR2 sequences are GTSNPN and SVGIG (reference sequence). The germline V and J ends were trimmed by 4 bases and 2 bases, with 12 bases remaining between them. The CDR3 has 13 residues. The CDR3 sequence: CAWTTGIAYEQYF. Here the CDR3 DNA reads TGTGCCTGGACCACCGGGATTGCCTACGAGCAGTACTTC.

J is TRBJ2-3 and V is TRBV7-8; 9 nucleotides align to TRBD1. CDR3 length: 17 amino acids. The V segment lost 4 bases and the J segment 3 bases; nucleotides outside the gene matches: 11. CDR1 and CDR2 (germline): SGHVS, FQNEAQ. The CDR3 DNA follows: TGTGCCAGCAGCTCGATCCACAGGGGGCGCCGAACAGATACGCAGTATTTT. Translating it yields CASSSIHRGRRTDTQYF.

The CDR3 sequence: CASSPSQVAGGSGEQFF. CDR3 bases: TGTGCCAGCAGCCCCTCCCAGGTAGCGGGAGGGAGCGGTGAGCAGTTCTTC. This chain uses TRBV11-2 with TRBJ2-1; TRBD2 matches at 11 bases. The CDR3 has 17 amino acids. V lost 5 bases, J lost 9 bases, and 15 bases stayed unmatched. Germline-derived CDR1 and CDR2 are SGHAT and FQNNGV.

V and J are TRBV2 and TRBJ1-5; TRBD1 matches 7 bases. Germline CDR1 and CDR2: SNHLY and FYNNEI. This CDR3 comprises 17 residues. Trimming cost V 2 bases and J 0 bases; bases outside gene matches: 7. The CDR3 is CASSEPPGGYSNQPQHF. CDR3 DNA: TGTGCCAGCAGTGAACCGCCAGGGGGTTATAGCAATCAGCCCCAGCATTTT.

V usage is TRBV7-6 and J usage is TRBJ2-5; 13 positions agree with TRBD2. With V trimmed by 2 bases and J by 4 bases, 10 bases remained unmatched. The CDR3 sequence is 18 residues long. Germline V lookup: CDR1 SGHVS, CDR2 FNYEAQ. The DNA for the CDR3 is TGTGCCAGCAGCTTAAGGGGTCCAGGGACTAGCGGGACAGAGACCCAGTACTTC. It is translated as CASSLRGPGTSGTETQYF.

This clone showed up just once. Other DNA sequences from this sample encode an identical CDR3 as well. This chain links TRBV9 with TRBJ2-7; 7 bases line up with TRBD2. Germline CDR1 is SGDLS and CDR2 is YYNGEE. V shed 0 bases and J 4 bases; nucleotides not matched to a gene: 7. The CDR3 spans 15 residues. The CDR3 spells CASSVDAGVPYEQYF. CDR3 DNA: TGTGCCAGCAGCGTAGACGCGGGAGTCCCATACGAGCAGTACTTC.

The chain carries TRBV3-1 (or the pseudogene TRBV3-2) and TRBJ2-7; 8 bases fit TRBD2. The CDR3 length is 16 residues. CDR1 and CDR2 (germline): LGHDT, YNNKEL (reference sequence). The junction had 15 bases not matched to a gene; V was cut back by 7 bases and J by 4 bases. The CDR3 DNA sequence: TGTGCCAGCACCTTCGGCGGGGGGCCGGTCCCGTACGAGCAGTACTTC. Protein: CASTFGGGPVPYEQYF.

The genes are TRBV27 and TRBJ1-5; possibly TRBD1 for D (6 bases). This CDR3 comprises 13 residues. V shed 6 bases and J shed 4 bases, with 10 bases lying between them. Germline V CDR1 and CDR2: MNHEY, SMNVEV (reference sequence). CDR3: CASSYTGNQPQHF. CDR3 in DNA: TGTGCCAGCAGCTACACAGGGAATCAGCCCCAGCATTTT.

J is TRBJ1-6 and V is TRBV11-2, with 7 bases that match TRBD1. The CDR3 loop spans 16 amino acids. J lost 7 bases, V lost 4 bases, and 10 bases had no gene match. Germline CDR1 and CDR2: SGHAT and FQNNGV. DNA of the CDR3: TGTGCCAGCAGCTCCCCCCCCGGGACAGCAAATTCACCCCTCCACTTT. It encodes CASSSPPGTANSPLHF.

The chain joins TRBV11-3 to TRBJ1-1; D unclear. This CDR3 comprises 14 residues. Looked up from germline, CDR1 is SGHNT and CDR2 is YENEEA. With 1 base removed from V and 1 base from J, the gap between germline ends came to 7 bases. In DNA form, the CDR3 reads TGTGCCAGCAGCTTAGGTTACGGGAACACTGAAGCTTTCTTT. This codes for CASSLGYGNTEAFF.

Of note for this clone: Relative to the germline gene, one junction end is altered; a read error may explain this. This chain connects TRBV20-1 to TRBJ2-1, with D perhaps TRBD2 (6 bases). Per germline, CDR1 DFQATT and CDR2 SNEGSKA (reference sequence). The CDR3 loop spans 16 amino acids. The CDR3: CSASTSRGLVYDEQFF. Written as DNA, the CDR3 is TGCAGTGCCAGTACTAGCAGAGGGCTTGTCTACGATGAGCAGTTCTTC.

Details on this clone: Other DNA sequences within the sample encode an identical CDR3. The CDR3 coding sequence is TGTGCCAGCAGCGGACAGGGAGGCAATCAGCCCCAGCATTTT. Translating it yields CASSGQGGNQPQHF. The chain uses TRBV2 and TRBJ1-5; 8 bases line up with TRBD1. The germline CDR1 and CDR2 sequences are SNHLY and FYNNEI. Trimming removed 6 bases from V and 2 bases from J; junction bases left unmatched: 3. There are 14 residues in the CDR3.

The rearrangement links TRBV28 to TRBJ1-3, with D perhaps matching TRBD1 (5 bases). V gave up 5 bases and J gave up 0 bases, with 14 bases separating them. The CDR3 covers 16 residues. Germline values: CDR1 MDHEN, CDR2 SYDVKM. Written as DNA, the CDR3 is TGTGCCAGCAGTCCGTGGCCAGACAGCTCTGGAAACACCATATATTTT. It encodes CASSPWPDSSGNTIYF. The whole variable domain, remainder taken from reference TRBV28 and TRBJ1-3, is DVKVTQSSRYLVKRTGEKVFLECVQDMDHENMFWYRQDPGLGLRLIYFSYDVKMKEKGDIPEGYSVSREKKERFSLILESASTNQTSMYLCASSPWPDSSGNTIYFGEGSWLTVV.

The V call is TRBV5-1, the J call TRBJ2-3; TRBD2 matches 8 bases. V dropped 4 bases and J dropped 2; count of bases not matched to a gene: 15. This CDR3 is 18 amino acids long. The germline gives CDR1 SGHRS, CDR2 YFSETQ. CDR3 nucleotide sequence: TGCGCCAGCAGCCGGGGGGGGGCAGGGGTCGATTTCACAGATACGCAGTATTTT. Protein sequence: CASSRGGAGVDFTDTQYF.